A selection of T cell receptor beta chains follows, all from one sample in a study of OX40 agonist ivuxolimab in advanced cancers. Profiled with immunoSEQ multiplex PCR; TCRdb holds only in-frame clones, not every one. Of more than 65,000 clones in the sample, roughly 93% are singletons; the top ten hold about a sixth. The material was CD4+ or CD8+ T cells sorted from blood, obtained in a trial of the OX40 agonist ivuxolimab. All receptors derive from an adult with an advanced solid tumor such as melanoma, head and neck, liver or kidney cancer. The CDR3 runs from the conserved cysteine through the conserved F or W. A D gene is named only where the DNA matches it firmly. Rows may omit the clone size; those that give it use once, few, many or a size class.

d_call j_call v_call clone_size cdr3_nt cdr3_aa
NA TRBJ1-5 TRBV29-1 NA TGCAGCGTTGCTTCAGGGCATGAGCAGCCCCAGCATTTT CSVASGHEQPQHF
NA TRBJ2-7 TRBV19 NA TGTGCCAGTAGTATAGGCAGGGTCTACGAGCAGTACTTC CASSIGRVYEQYF
NA TRBJ2-7 TRBV5-4 NA TGTGCCAGCAGCCACCGGGACTCCTCCTACGAGCAGTACTTC CASSHRDSSYEQYF
NA TRBJ2-5 TRBV5-8 NA TGTGCCAGCAGCGACAAAGGGGGGAACCAAGAGACCCAGTACTTC CASSDKGGNQETQYF
NA TRBJ1-1 TRBV28 NA TGTGCCAGCATCTCGACTGAAGACGGCACTGAAGCTTTCTTT CASISTEDGTEAFF
NA TRBJ1-1 TRBV7-6 NA TGTGCCAGCAGCTTAGAGGGGGGGAACACTGAAGCTTTCTTT CASSLEGGNTEAFF
TRBD2 TRBJ2-7 TRBV4-1 NA TGCGCCAGCAGCCAATTGGGCGGGAGGGCCAAGGACGAGCAGTACTTC CASSQLGGRAKDEQYF
NA TRBJ2-4 TRBV5-4 once TGTGCCAGCAGCTTGACGATAGCGGAAAACATTCAGTACTTC CASSLTIAENIQYF
NA TRBJ2-7 TRBV9 NA TGTGCCAGCACCCCTTTCGGGACCGCTACCTACGAGCAGTACTTC CASTPFGTATYEQYF
NA TRBJ2-7 TRBV13 NA TGTGCCAGCAGCTCAACAGGGTTATACGAGCAGTACTTC CASSSTGLYEQYF
TRBD2 TRBJ2-2 TRBV28 NA TGTGCCAGCAGTTTGGAAGCGGGAGAGGACGGGGAGCTGTTTTTT CASSLEAGEDGELFF
NA TRBJ2-1 TRBV9 NA TGTGCCAGCAGCACAGACGGCAGGGGCCCCTCAGAGGAGCAGTTCTTC CASSTDGRGPSEEQFF
TRBD1 TRBJ1-2 TRBV15 NA TGTGCCACCAGCAACCGCCGGGACAGGGCTGGCTACACCTTC CATSNRRDRAGYTF
NA TRBJ1-6 TRBV4-3 NA TGCGCCAGCAGCCAACAAGGGTCGAGGTCCCTCCACTTT CASSQQGSRSLHF
NA TRBJ1-2 TRBV5-2 NA TGCGCCAGCAGCCAAGATCAAGTGGGAGATGGCTACACCTTC CASSQDQVGDGYTF
NA TRBJ1-4 TRBV7-6 NA TGTGCCAGCAGCTTAAGGGAGGTGACCGCAACTAATGAAAAACTGTTTTTT CASSLREVTATNEKLFF
NA TRBJ2-3 TRBV28 NA TGTGCCAGCAGCCCGATTCGTCTAGTTTCCACAGATACGCAGTATTTT CASSPIRLVSTDTQYF
TRBD2 TRBJ2-1 TRBV30 NA TGTGCCTGGAGTGGGCTAGCGGCCCACAATGAGCAGTTCTTC CAWSGLAAHNEQFF
NA TRBJ2-5 TRBV4-1 once TGCGCCAGCAGCCAAGTGATCGGGGAAGAGACCCAGTACTTC CASSQVIGEETQYF
TRBD1 TRBJ2-3 TRBV7-3 NA TGTGCCAGCAGCCCTGGACAGGGTAGCACAGATACGCAGTATTTT CASSPGQGSTDTQYF
TRBD1 TRBJ2-7 TRBV5-1 NA TGCGCCAGCAGTCCCCTCGGGGACAGGGCCACCTACGAGCAGTACTTC CASSPLGDRATYEQYF
NA TRBJ2-1 TRBV5-6 NA TGTGCCAGCAGCTTGGAGTTAGCCCCAAACGAGCAGTTCTTC CASSLELAPNEQFF
NA TRBJ2-7 TRBV27 NA TGTGCCAGCAGTTTTATCCCAGCTCAGGCGAACGAGCAGTACTTC CASSFIPAQANEQYF
TRBD1 TRBJ1-2 TRBV6-5 NA TGTGCCAGCAGTACCGGGACAGCACACTATGGCTACACCTTC CASSTGTAHYGYTF
NA TRBJ1-6 TRBV30 NA TGTGCCTGGAGTTTCACCCCAGGCCGCACCCTTCTGAATTCACCCCTCCACTTT CAWSFTPGRTLLNSPLHF
NA TRBJ2-1 TRBV28 NA TGTGCCAGCAGCCCCGGATACAATGAGCAGTTCTTC CASSPGYNEQFF
NA TRBJ1-2 TRBV9 NA TGTGCCAGCAGCCCAACGGGGGGCGGGGGCTATGGCTACACCTTC CASSPTGGGGYGYTF
NA TRBJ2-1 TRBV9 NA TGTGCCAGCAGCGTAGCTAGTAGCTCCTACAATGAGCAGTTCTTC CASSVASSSYNEQFF
NA TRBJ1-1 TRBV7-9 NA TGTGCCAGCAGGGGGGTCTCCATCAACACTGAAGCTTTCTTT CASRGVSINTEAFF
TRBD1 TRBJ1-2 TRBV7-9 NA TGTGCCAGCAGCTTAGTGGAGACAGGGGCTGGCTACACCTTC CASSLVETGAGYTF
NA TRBJ2-1 TRBV5-5 medium-sized TGTGCCAGCAGCTTGGCCGGGAATGAGCAGTTCTTC CASSLAGNEQFF
NA TRBJ2-3 TRBV19 NA TGTGCCAGTAGTACAGGGATTTGGACAGATACGCAGTATTTT CASSTGIWTDTQYF
NA TRBJ2-7 TRBV4-1 NA TGCGCCAGCAGCCAAGGGCTCGGTGTCGGGGCCTACGAGCAGTACTTC CASSQGLGVGAYEQYF
TRBD1 TRBJ1-5 TRBV15 NA TGTGCCACCAGCAGAGTCCCAAACGACAGGGTAAATCAGCCCCAGCATTTT CATSRVPNDRVNQPQHF
TRBD1 TRBJ1-3 TRBV9 NA TGTGCCAGCAGCGTGGGGACAGGGGCTGGAAACACCATATATTTT CASSVGTGAGNTIYF
TRBD1 TRBJ1-1 TRBV4-3 NA TGCGCCAGCAGCCCCGTAGGACAGGAGGGGAATACTGAAGCTTTCTTT CASSPVGQEGNTEAFF
NA TRBJ2-7 TRBV10-3 NA TGTGCCATCAGTCCTGACGGACCCTACGAGCAGTACTTC CAISPDGPYEQYF
TRBD2 TRBJ2-1 TRBV5-1 NA TGCGCCAGCAGCCACCAACTAGCGGGGGCTAATGAGCAGTTCTTC CASSHQLAGANEQFF
NA TRBJ1-3 TRBV15 NA TGTGCCACCAGCAGAGATTCTACAGGAGGAAACACCATATATTTT CATSRDSTGGNTIYF
NA TRBJ1-2 TRBV6-5 NA TGTGCCAGCAAAGTTACCTGGGGGCTAGGCTATGGCTACACCTTC CASKVTWGLGYGYTF
NA TRBJ2-7 TRBV29-1 NA TGCAGCGAACCCTCCGGCGGCGAGCAGTACTTC CSEPSGGEQYF
TRBD1 TRBJ1-2 TRBV4-3 NA TGCGCCAGCAGCCAAGCCCGACAGGGAGACTATGGCTACACCTTC CASSQARQGDYGYTF
NA TRBJ2-4 TRBV6-6 NA TGTGCCAGCAGTTACTCGGACATTCAGTACTTC CASSYSDIQYF
TRBD1 TRBJ1-1 TRBV7-9 NA TGTGCCAGCAGCCCCGGGGACAGGGAGAGCACTGAAGCTTTCTTT CASSPGDRESTEAFF
NA TRBJ1-4 TRBV5-4 NA TGTGCCAGCAGCATGGGACTCGACGGTGAAAAACTGTTTTTT CASSMGLDGEKLFF
NA TRBJ1-5 TRBV27 few TGTGCCAGCGGGTTAGACAGTCCCCAGCATTTT CASGLDSPQHF
NA TRBJ2-7 TRBV7-9 NA TGTGCCAGCAGCTTACCGGGGGGACAGTACGAGCAGTACTTC CASSLPGGQYEQYF
NA TRBJ2-7 TRBV4-2 NA TGTGCCAGCAGCCAAGATCCTTATATCGGAGTCACGGCCTACGAGCAGTACTTC CASSQDPYIGVTAYEQYF
NA TRBJ1-2 TRBV7-9 NA TGTGCCAGCAGCTCCACAGGGTATAACTATGGCTACACCTTC CASSSTGYNYGYTF
NA TRBJ2-7 TRBV9 NA TGTGCCAGCAGCCTGGACCGGGGGACGGGACCCTACGAGCAGTACTTC CASSLDRGTGPYEQYF
NA TRBJ2-1 TRBV29-1 NA TGCAGCGTTGAAGGCGGTTCCTCGGAGCAGTTCTTC CSVEGGSSEQFF
NA TRBJ1-1 TRBV7-3 NA TGTGCCAGCAGCTTAACTGGACGGGTGAACACTGAAGCTTTCTTT CASSLTGRVNTEAFF
NA TRBJ2-1 TRBV5-6 NA TGTGCCAGCAGCTCCCCGTATGATTACAATGAGCAGTTCTTC CASSSPYDYNEQFF
NA TRBJ1-5 TRBV4-1 NA TGCGCCAGCAGCCAAGTGGGGTCTCATCAGCCCCAGCATTTT CASSQVGSHQPQHF
TRBD1 TRBJ1-5 TRBV6-4 NA TGTGCCAGCCCACAGGGGGGCTCGCCACCGCTTAATCAGCCCCAGCATTTT CASPQGGSPPLNQPQHF
NA TRBJ2-1 TRBV4-3 NA TGCGCCAGCAGCCAAGTCCACAGACTCTCCTACAATGAGCAGTTCTTC CASSQVHRLSYNEQFF
NA TRBJ1-1 TRBV4-2 few TGTGCCAGCAGCGGGACGGTGCCCGACCTAAACACTGAAGCTTTCTTT CASSGTVPDLNTEAFF
TRBD1 TRBJ2-7 TRBV7-9 NA TGTGCGAGCAAAGACAGGGAAGGGTACGAGCAGTACTTC CASKDREGYEQYF
TRBD1 TRBJ2-7 TRBV10-1 NA TGCGCCAGCAGTCTCGGGACAGGGGGCCACGAGCAGTACTTC CASSLGTGGHEQYF